A selection of T cell receptor beta chains follows, all from one sample in a study of blood T cell repertoires in COVID-19. Produced via immunoSEQ multiplex PCR; TCRdb's table is partial and in-frame only. The table includes 120,000 or so clones, roughly four fifths detected once. The sequencing input was peripheral blood. These receptors were obtained from a human donor in a cohort sampled during active COVID-19. Both conserved end residues are part of each CDR3. A D gene is named only where the DNA matches it firmly. The listing skips clone size in some rows; elsewhere it reads once, few, many or a size class.

TRBV18	-	-	TRBJ1-1	CASSIGGNTEAFF	TGTGCCAGCTCGATAGGAGGGAACACTGAAGCTTTCTTT
TRBV6-5	-	-	TRBJ1-5	CASSYSGRNQPQHF	TGTGCCAGCAGTTACTCGGGGCGCAATCAGCCCCAGCATTTT
TRBV24-1	TRBD2	-	TRBJ2-3	CATSDTGTSADTQYF	TGTGCCACCAGTGATACCGGGACTAGCGCAGATACGCAGTATTTT
TRBV7-9	TRBD1	-	TRBJ2-5	CASSLDLRGLIETQYF	TGTGCCAGCAGCTTAGATCTCAGGGGGCTTATTGAGACCCAGTACTTC
TRBV4-1	TRBD1	-	TRBJ2-7	CASSMGQGGSYEQYF	TGCGCCAGCAGCATGGGACAGGGGGGAAGCTACGAGCAGTACTTC
TRBV11-3	TRBD2	-	TRBJ2-3	CASSRGTRADTQYF	TGTGCCAGCAGCCGTGGGACTAGGGCAGATACGCAGTATTTT
TRBV5-4	TRBD1	-	TRBJ2-5	CASSPTGTGGRETQYF	TGTGCCAGCAGCCCCACCGGGACAGGGGGCAGGGAGACCCAGTACTTC
TRBV11-2	TRBD1	-	TRBJ2-3	CASSLGGQGSTQYF	TGTGCCAGCAGCTTAGGGGGACAGGGAAGCACGCAGTATTTT
TRBV9	-	-	TRBJ2-2	CASSVGLDQGGTGELFF	TGTGCCAGCAGCGTAGGACTAGACCAGGGGGGCACCGGGGAGCTGTTTTTT
TRBV29-1	-	once	TRBJ2-3	CSVERSADTQYF	TGCAGCGTCGAGCGAAGCGCAGATACGCAGTATTTT
TRBV7-6	TRBD1	few	TRBJ2-2	CASSFGTGAPGELFF	TGTGCCAGCAGCTTCGGGACAGGGGCCCCCGGGGAGCTGTTTTTT
TRBV4-3	TRBD2	-	TRBJ2-4	CASSQDWGGGLLF	TGCGCCAGCAGCCAAGATTGGGGGGGAGGGTTACTCTTC